The sequence of this T cell receptor beta chain was determined in a study of blood T cell repertoires in COVID-19. Study overall: In each case, the material was cDNA or gDNA derived from T cells, B-cell-depleted T cells, or PBMCs.

V lost 8 bases to trimming and J lost 4 bases, with 14 bases between them. CDR1 is LNHDA, CDR2 SQIVND, per germline (reference sequence). The CDR3 has 13 amino acids. Profiled with immunoSEQ multiplex PCR; TCRdb holds only in-frame clones, not every one. The sample has hundreds of thousands of clones; more than 75% are singletons. This clone has a single count. The V gene is TRBV19, the J gene TRBJ1-2, with a possible D match to TRBD1 (5 bases). The sample consisted of PBMCs or T cells enriched from blood (not recorded which). The sequence was collected from a woman in her forties or fifties who had recovered from COVID-19. The CDR3 is CASFGGTGYGYTF. CDR3 coding DNA: TGTGCCAGTTTCGGGGGGACGGGCTATGGCTACACCTTC.